This TCR beta chain came from a study of T cell responses to AZD1222 COVID-19 vaccine. Libraries were prepared by immunoSEQ multiplex PCR; TCRdb keeps only in-frame clonotypes and omits some of them. The sample has some 150,000 clones; around 93% are singletons. This clone was seen only once. CDR1 and CDR2 from the germline V gene are SEHNR and FQNEAQ (reference sequence). The CDR3 length is 15 residues. V was trimmed by 3 bases and J by 6 bases, leaving 15 bases between them. The origin of this receptor is an adult in good health. The sequencing here drew on peripheral blood, taken on day 0 of AZD1222 vaccination. The gene calls are TRBV7-9 and TRBJ1-5; TRBD1 is a possible D gene (5 bases). The CDR3 region has the DNA TGTGCCAGCAGCTTCGGCCAGGGAGGTGGTCAGCCCCAGCATTTT. It codes for CASSFGQGGGQPQHF.